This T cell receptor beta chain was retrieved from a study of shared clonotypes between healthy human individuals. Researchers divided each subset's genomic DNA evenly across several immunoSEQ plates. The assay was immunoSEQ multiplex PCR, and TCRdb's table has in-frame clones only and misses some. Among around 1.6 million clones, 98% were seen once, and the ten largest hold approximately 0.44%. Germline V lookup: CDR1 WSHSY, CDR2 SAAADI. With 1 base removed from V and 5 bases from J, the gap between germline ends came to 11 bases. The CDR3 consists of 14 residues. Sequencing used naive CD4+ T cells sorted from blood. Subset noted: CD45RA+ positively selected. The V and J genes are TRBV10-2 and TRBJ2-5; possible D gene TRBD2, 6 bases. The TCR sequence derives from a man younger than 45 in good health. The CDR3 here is CASSEWLARETQYF. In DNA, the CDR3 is TGCGCCAGCAGTGAGTGGCTAGCGAGGGAGACCCAGTACTTC.